Listed here is a single TCR beta chain. Its antigen is unknown. Base-call qualities are not available, and no considerably larger clone is one nucleotide away. These data come from a study of blood T cell repertoires in COVID-19 (dated by TCRdb to between 2020 and 2021). As for the study more broadly: Collaborator samples came from the United States, Italy and Spain and covered acute and convalescent phases of COVID-19. The material from the prospective study consisted of cDNA or gDNA derived from T cells, B-cell-depleted T cells, or PBMCs. Deeply sampled blood TCRbeta repertoires from subjects exposed to, actively infected with, or recovered from COVID-19 were included in the dataset. The repertoires were released in a freely available public database meant as a resource for research on the immune response to SARS-CoV-2. The samples were drawn from the first 160 participants of the ongoing ImmuneRACE study and from 1,254 subjects provided by 6 global collaborators. Sample metadata almost always included a de-identified subject ID, COVID-19 status, age in years and sex. Where available, HLA class I and class II types were obtained from metadata supplied by the sample provider rather than from assay-based typing. Here is what the overall study found, with its caveats: How much clinical and demographic metadata was included differed by source and by participant, and the metadata was provided uncurated.

TCRbeta CDR3 regions were amplified from genomic DNA using the immunoSEQ Assay, a bias-controlled multiplex PCR. Under the source paper's analysis protocol: Within the assay, amplification of reference gene primers was used to estimate how many nucleated cells each sample contained. Sequence reads were collapsed and filtered to measure the absolute abundance of every unique TCRbeta CDR3 rearrangement. For each sample, productive Simpson clonality was calculated as the square root of Simpson's diversity index across productive rearrangements. Imported from immuneACCESS, the table was reduced by TCRdb to in-frame sequences with V and J called. These copies leave out some clones; in studies compared against another copy, an unresolved V gene accounts for under half, and the cause of the remainder is not known. The DNA was the basis for D and trimming; V, J and clone size are from that table. For this sample there are approximately 210,000 clones; around 89% appear just once. The top ten clones comprise about 5% of the sample.

Each collaborating institution followed its own protocols to collect whole blood in K2EDTA tubes. For TCRbeta analysis, collaborators shipped samples as frozen whole blood, isolated PBMCs, or DNA extracted from either of those sample types. CDR1 and CDR2, per the germline V gene, are SGHRS and YFSETQ. Inclusive of the bounding cysteine and phenylalanine, the CDR3 is 15 residues long. Solely the CDR3 DNA is kept, with 45 bases framed from the first base. The germline V end is reduced by 2 bases and the J end by 2 bases; junction bases left unmatched: 3. This TCR derives from a woman aged 40 to 50 with acute or convalescent COVID-19. The chain employs TRBV5-1 and TRBJ2-2; TRBD1 lines up with 7 middle nucleotides. The sequencing input was peripheral blood. The DNA sequence is TGCGCCAGCAGCTTCTTAGGGGGCAACACCGGGGAGCTGTTTTTT. Its protein is CASSFLGGNTGELFF.